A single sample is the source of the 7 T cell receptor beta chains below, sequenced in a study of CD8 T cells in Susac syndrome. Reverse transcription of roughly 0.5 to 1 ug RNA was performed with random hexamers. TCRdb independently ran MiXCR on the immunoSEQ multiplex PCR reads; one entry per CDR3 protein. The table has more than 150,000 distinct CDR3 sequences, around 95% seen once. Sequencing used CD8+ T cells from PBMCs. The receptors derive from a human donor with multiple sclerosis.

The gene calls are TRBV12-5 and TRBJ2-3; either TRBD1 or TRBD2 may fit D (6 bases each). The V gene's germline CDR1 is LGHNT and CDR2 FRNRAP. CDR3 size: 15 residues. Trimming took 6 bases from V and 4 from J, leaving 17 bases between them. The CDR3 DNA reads TGTGCTAGTGGGGGGGGCCTCTCTGGGTCAGATACGCAGTATTTT. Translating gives CASGGGLSGSDTQYF.

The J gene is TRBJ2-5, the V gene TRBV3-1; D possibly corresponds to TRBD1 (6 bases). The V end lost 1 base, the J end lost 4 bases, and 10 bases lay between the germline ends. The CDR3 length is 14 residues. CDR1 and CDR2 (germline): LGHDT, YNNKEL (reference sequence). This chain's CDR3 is CASSQGLGAETQYF. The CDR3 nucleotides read TGTGCCAGCAGCCAAGGTCTGGGGGCAGAGACCCAGTACTTC.

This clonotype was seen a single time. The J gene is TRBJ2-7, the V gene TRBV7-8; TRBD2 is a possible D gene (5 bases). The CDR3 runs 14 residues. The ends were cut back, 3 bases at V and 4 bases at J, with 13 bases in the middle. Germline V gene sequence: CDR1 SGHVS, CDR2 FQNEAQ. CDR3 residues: CASSFRGLVYEQYF. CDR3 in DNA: TGTGCCAGCAGCTTCCGGGGATTAGTTTACGAGCAGTACTTC. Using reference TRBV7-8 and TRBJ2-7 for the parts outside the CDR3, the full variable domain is GAGVSQSPRYKVAKRGQDVALRCDPISGHVSLFWYQQALGQGPEFLTYFQNEAQLDKSGLPSDRFFAERPEGSVSTLKIQRTQQEDSAVYLCASSFRGLVYEQYFGPGTRLTVT.

CDR3 DNA sequence: TGTGCCTGGAGAGCGACAGGGGCTAGCAATCAGCCCCAGCATTTT. Encoded protein: CAWRATGASNQPQHF. V is TRBV30 and J is TRBJ1-5, with 8 bases identical to TRBD1. Germline values: CDR1 GTSNPN, CDR2 SVGIG (reference sequence). The CDR3 consists of 15 residues. Germline trimming cut 3 bases from V and 0 bases from J; bases unmatched to any gene: 4.

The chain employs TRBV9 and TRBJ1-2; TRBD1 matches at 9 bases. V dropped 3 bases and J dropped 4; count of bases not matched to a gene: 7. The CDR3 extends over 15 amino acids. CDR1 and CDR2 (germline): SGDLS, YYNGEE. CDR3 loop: CASSASGQGGYGYTF. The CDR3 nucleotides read TGTGCCAGCAGCGCATCGGGACAGGGAGGCTATGGCTACACCTTC.

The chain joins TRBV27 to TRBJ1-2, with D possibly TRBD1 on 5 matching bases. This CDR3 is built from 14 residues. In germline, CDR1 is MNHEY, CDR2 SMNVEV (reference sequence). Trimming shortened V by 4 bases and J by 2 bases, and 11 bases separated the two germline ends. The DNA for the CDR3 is TGTGCCAGCAGTTCAAACGGGGCAAACTATGGCTACACCTTC. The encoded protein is CASSSNGANYGYTF.

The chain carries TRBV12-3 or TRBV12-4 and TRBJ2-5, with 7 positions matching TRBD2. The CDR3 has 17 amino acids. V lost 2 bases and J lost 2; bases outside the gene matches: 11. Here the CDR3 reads CASSLIRTSEIQETQYF. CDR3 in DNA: TGTGCCAGCAGTTTAATTCGTACTAGCGAGATACAAGAGACCCAGTACTTC.